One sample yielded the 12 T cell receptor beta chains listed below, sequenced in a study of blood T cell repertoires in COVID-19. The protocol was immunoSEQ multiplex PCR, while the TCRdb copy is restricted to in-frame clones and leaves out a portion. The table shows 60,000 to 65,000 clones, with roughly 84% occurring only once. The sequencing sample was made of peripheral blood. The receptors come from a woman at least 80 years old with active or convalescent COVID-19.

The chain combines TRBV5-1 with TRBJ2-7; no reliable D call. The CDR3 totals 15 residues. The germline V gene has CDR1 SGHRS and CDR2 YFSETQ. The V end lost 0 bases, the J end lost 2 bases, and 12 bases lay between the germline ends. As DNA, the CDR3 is TGCGCCAGCAGCTTGGTTGGCCAAACCCCCTACGAGCAGTACTTC. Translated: CASSLVGQTPYEQYF.

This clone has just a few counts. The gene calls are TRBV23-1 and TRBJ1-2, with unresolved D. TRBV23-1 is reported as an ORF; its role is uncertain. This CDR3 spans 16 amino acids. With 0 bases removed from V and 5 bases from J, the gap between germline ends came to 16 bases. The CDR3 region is CASSQSKASTRYGYTF. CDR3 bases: TGCGCCAGCAGTCAATCGAAGGCCTCAACTAGATATGGCTACACCTTC.

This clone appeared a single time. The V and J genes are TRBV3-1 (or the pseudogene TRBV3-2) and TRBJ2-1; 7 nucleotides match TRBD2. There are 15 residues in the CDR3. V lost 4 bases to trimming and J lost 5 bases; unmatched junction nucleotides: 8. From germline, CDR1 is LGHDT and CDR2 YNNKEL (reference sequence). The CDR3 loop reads CASSLGGGLNNEQFF. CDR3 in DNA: TGTGCCAGCAGCCTGGGGGGGGGACTAAACAATGAGCAGTTCTTC.

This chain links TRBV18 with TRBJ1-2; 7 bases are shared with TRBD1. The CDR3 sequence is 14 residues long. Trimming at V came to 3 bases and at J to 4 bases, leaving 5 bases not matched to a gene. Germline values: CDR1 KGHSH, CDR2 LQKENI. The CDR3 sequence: CASSPRQGLYGYTF. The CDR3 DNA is TGTGCCAGCTCACCGCGACAGGGCCTCTATGGCTACACCTTC.

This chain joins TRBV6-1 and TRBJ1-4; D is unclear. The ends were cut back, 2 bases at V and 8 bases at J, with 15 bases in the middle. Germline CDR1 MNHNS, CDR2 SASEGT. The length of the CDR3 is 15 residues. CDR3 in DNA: TGTGCCAGCAGTGAATTCGGGTTGCTGTCGGAAAAACTGTTTTTT. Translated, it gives CASSEFGLLSEKLFF.

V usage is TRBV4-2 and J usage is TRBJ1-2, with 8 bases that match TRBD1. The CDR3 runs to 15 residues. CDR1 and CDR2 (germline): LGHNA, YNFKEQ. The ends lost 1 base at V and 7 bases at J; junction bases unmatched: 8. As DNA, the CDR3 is TGTGCCAGCAGCCAAGCGGACAGGGAGGGGTCTGGCTACACCTTC. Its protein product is CASSQADREGSGYTF.

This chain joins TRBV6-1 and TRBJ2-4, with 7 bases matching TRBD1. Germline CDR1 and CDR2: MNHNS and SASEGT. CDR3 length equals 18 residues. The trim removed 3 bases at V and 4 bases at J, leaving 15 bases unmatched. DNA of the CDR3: TGTGCCAGCAGTGAGTCCTTGGACAGGCCGCAAGGAAAAAACATTCAGTACTTC. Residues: CASSESLDRPQGKNIQYF.

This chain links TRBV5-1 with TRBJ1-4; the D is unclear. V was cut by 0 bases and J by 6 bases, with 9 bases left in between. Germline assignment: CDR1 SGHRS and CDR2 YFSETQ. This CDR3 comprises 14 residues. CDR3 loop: CASSLVGFDEKLFF. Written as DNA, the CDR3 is TGCGCCAGCAGCTTGGTCGGTTTCGATGAAAAACTGTTTTTT.

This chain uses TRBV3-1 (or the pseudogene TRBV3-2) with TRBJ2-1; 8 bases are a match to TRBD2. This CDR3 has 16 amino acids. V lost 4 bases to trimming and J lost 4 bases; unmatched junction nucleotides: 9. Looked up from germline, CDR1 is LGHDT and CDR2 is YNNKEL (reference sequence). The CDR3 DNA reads TGTGCCAGCAGCCCCTTAGGAGCGGGGGATTACAATGAGCAGTTCTTC. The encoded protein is CASSPLGAGDYNEQFF.

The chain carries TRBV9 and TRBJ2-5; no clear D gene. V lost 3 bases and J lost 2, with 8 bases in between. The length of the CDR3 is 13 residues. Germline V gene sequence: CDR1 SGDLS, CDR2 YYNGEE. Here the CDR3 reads CASSGMTQETQYF. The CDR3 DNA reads TGTGCCAGCAGCGGAATGACACAAGAGACCCAGTACTTC.

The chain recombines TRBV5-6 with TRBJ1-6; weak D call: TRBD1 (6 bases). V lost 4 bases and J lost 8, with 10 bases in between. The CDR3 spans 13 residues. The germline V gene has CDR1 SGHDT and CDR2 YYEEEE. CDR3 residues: CASSPDRYSPLHF. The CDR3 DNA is TGTGCCAGCAGCCCGGACAGATATTCACCCCTCCACTTT.

The chain's CDR3 is CSVEDLGTGPLGGHTEAFF. CDR3 nucleotide sequence: TGCAGCGTTGAAGATCTAGGGACAGGGCCATTGGGAGGGCACACTGAAGCTTTCTTT. The chain uses TRBV29-1 and TRBJ1-1; 9 positions agree with TRBD1. Trimming took 0 bases from V and 3 from J; bases not matched to a gene: 17. Germline CDR1 and CDR2: SQVTM and ANQGSEA. The CDR3 runs 19 residues. Full variable domain (rest looked up from reference TRBV29-1 and TRBJ1-1): SAVISQKPSRDICQRGTSLTIQCQVDSQVTMMFWYRQQPGQSLTLIATANQGSEATYESGFVIDKFPISRPNLTFSTLTVSNMSPEDSSIYLCSVEDLGTGPLGGHTEAFFGQGTRLTVV.